This TCR beta chain is drawn from a study of Graves' ophthalmopathy and Graves' hyperthyroidism. Whole-study findings and limits: Using 13 signatures, a model distinguished ophthalmopathy from stable hyperthyroidism, reaching around 87% sensitivity and 80% to 83% specificity. The blood repertoire also included most expanded thyroid clonotypes above 0.001 frequency.

V was shortened by 5 bases and J by 4 bases, with 9 bases between the two germline ends. The CDR3 sequence is 12 residues long. In regard to this clonotype: Its specificity is not known.

Amplifying from RNA transcripts, the study obtained TCR beta CDR3 regions. Following a first-round RT-PCR that used HTBI primers, a second-round multiplex PCR was carried out. Via MiXCR, TCRdb re-called the multiplex PCR reads, giving one row per CDR3 protein. The sample consists of some 200,000 distinct CDR3 sequences, about 32% of them appearing once. Exclusion applied to patients with other autoimmune diseases, uncontrolled infections, pregnancy or lactation. Out of roughly 9.3 ml of fresh peripheral blood, PBMCs were obtained. The gene calls are TRBV12-3 or TRBV12-4 and TRBJ2-7, with D tentatively TRBD1 (6 bases). Sample: peripheral blood. The receptor's source is a man in his forties or fifties with Graves' ophthalmopathy. The CDR3 is CASSITGYEQYF. The CDR3 DNA sequence: TGTGCCAGCAGTATAACAGGGTACGAGCAGTACTTC.